Listed below are T cell receptor beta chains from one sample, sequenced in a study of graft-versus-host responses after intestinal transplantation. Here immunoSEQ multiplex PCR was the method, and the copy in TCRdb shows in-frame clones only, minus some. Of approximately 8,200 clones in the sample, 95% to 98% were seen once. The sample in question was PBMCs, obtained 23 days after intestinal transplant. The receptor set was obtained from a human patient who received an intestinal transplant, so some T cells may come from the graft donor. Both conserved end residues are part of each CDR3. A D gene is named only where the DNA matches it firmly. The listing skips clone size in some rows; elsewhere it reads once, few, many or a size class.

NA	TRBV12-5	TRBJ1-1	NA	CASGSGVNTEAFF	TGTGCTAGTGGTTCGGGGGTGAACACTGAAGCTTTCTTT
NA	TRBV5-1	TRBJ2-3	TRBD2	CASSLAAGGTTDTQYF	TGCGCCAGCAGCTTGGCGGCGGGAGGGACGACAGATACGCAGTATTTT
NA	TRBV5-1	TRBJ2-5	NA	CASSLVVGGQETQYF	TGCGCCAGCAGCTTGGTTGTAGGTGGCCAAGAGACCCAGTACTTC
NA	TRBV4-1	TRBJ1-4	NA	CASSQVRADATNEKLFF	TGCGCCAGCAGCCAAGTTCGGGCGGACGCAACTAATGAAAAACTGTTTTTT
NA	TRBV6-5	TRBJ1-5	TRBD1	CASKGDRAGNQPQHF	TGTGCCAGCAAGGGGGACAGGGCGGGCAATCAGCCCCAGCATTTT
NA	TRBV27	TRBJ2-1	NA	CASSLWQGRYNEQFF	TGTGCCAGCAGTTTATGGCAGGGCCGATACAATGAGCAGTTCTTC
NA	TRBV7-3	TRBJ2-3	NA	CASSLRDLTDTQYF	TGTGCCAGCAGCTTGAGGGACCTCACAGATACGCAGTATTTT
NA	TRBV4-1	TRBJ1-2	NA	CASSQDWGTDGYTF	TGCGCCAGCAGCCAAGATTGGGGGACGGATGGCTACACCTTC
NA	TRBV5-6	TRBJ2-7	NA	CASSLPTGEQYF	TGTGCCAGCAGCTTACCTACGGGGGAGCAGTACTTC
NA	TRBV14	TRBJ1-2	TRBD1	CATGDRGHGYTF	TGTGCCACCGGGGACAGGGGGCATGGCTACACCTTC
NA	TRBV28	TRBJ2-3	TRBD2	CATPGLAADTQYF	TGTGCCACCCCGGGACTAGCGGCAGATACGCAGTATTTT
NA	TRBV11-1	TRBJ2-1	NA	CASEGPRGHNEQFF	TGTGCCTCCGAAGGCCCTCGAGGCCACAATGAGCAGTTCTTC
NA	TRBV10-1	TRBJ2-1	NA	CASSGGSNEQFF	TGCGCCAGCAGTGGTGGATCCAATGAGCAGTTCTTC
NA	TRBV7-6	TRBJ2-2	TRBD2	CASSSSGRVDGELFF	TGTGCCAGCAGCTCAAGCGGGAGGGTGGACGGGGAGCTGTTTTTT
NA	TRBV19	TRBJ1-2	NA	CASSIGQLSNYGYTF	TGTGCCAGTAGTATAGGCCAGCTGTCTAACTATGGCTACACCTTC
NA	TRBV4-1	TRBJ2-5	TRBD1	CASSQVGTGRSETQYF	TGCGCCAGCAGCCAAGTGGGGACAGGGCGTTCGGAGACCCAGTACTTC
NA	TRBV27	TRBJ2-2	TRBD2	CASSPRLAGAAGELFF	TGTGCCAGCAGTCCGCGACTAGCGGGAGCGGCCGGGGAGCTGTTTTTT
NA	TRBV2	TRBJ2-3	TRBD2	CASSVGTSGYTDTQYF	TGTGCCAGCAGTGTAGGGACTAGCGGATACACAGATACGCAGTATTTT
NA	TRBV7-9	TRBJ1-1	NA	CASSLKWGAYGTEAFF	TGTGCCAGCAGCTTAAAATGGGGCGCTTACGGCACTGAAGCTTTCTTT
once	TRBV5-6	TRBJ1-2	NA	CASSYDYGYTF	TGTGCCAGCAGCTATGACTATGGCTACACCTTC
NA	TRBV14	TRBJ2-2	TRBD1	CASSPTGKYTGELFF	TGTGCCAGCAGCCCGACAGGGAAATACACCGGGGAGCTGTTTTTT
NA	TRBV27	TRBJ2-7	NA	CASSLSVGGIYEQYF	TGTGCCAGCAGTTTATCGGTTGGCGGAATTTACGAGCAGTACTTC
NA	TRBV4-2	TRBJ2-5	NA	CASSLEGKQETQYF	TGTGCCAGCAGCTTGGAAGGGAAACAAGAGACCCAGTACTTC
NA	TRBV5-1	TRBJ1-5	TRBD1	CASRPGGRGVENQPQHF	TGCGCCAGCAGACCCGGTGGCAGGGGGGTAGAAAATCAGCCCCAGCATTTT
NA	TRBV27	TRBJ2-2	TRBD2	CASRLAGVGNTGELFF	TGTGCCAGTCGACTAGCGGGTGTCGGGAACACCGGGGAGCTGTTTTTT
NA	TRBV5-6	TRBJ2-7	NA	CASSADREQYF	TGTGCCAGCAGCGCCGACAGGGAGCAGTACTTC
NA	TRBV7-6	TRBJ2-5	TRBD2	CASSGTTGQETQYF	TGTGCCAGCAGTGGGACTACCGGACAAGAGACCCAGTACTTC
NA	TRBV6-5	TRBJ2-1	NA	CASSYGESNEQFF	TGTGCCAGCAGTTACGGAGAATCAAATGAGCAGTTCTTC
once	TRBV5-8	TRBJ1-5	NA	CAGSLPGHGSNQPQHF	TGTGCCGGCAGCCTACCAGGGCACGGTAGCAATCAGCCCCAGCATTTT
NA	TRBV4-1	TRBJ2-1	NA	CASSQDGTYNEQFF	TGCGCCAGCAGCCAAGACGGGACCTACAATGAGCAGTTCTTC
NA	TRBV30	TRBJ2-2	NA	CARRAAAATGELFF	TGTGCCCGCCGGGCTGCAGCCGCAACCGGGGAGCTGTTTTTT
NA	TRBV12-1	TRBJ2-1	NA	CASSFRQAREFF	TGTGCCAGCAGCTTTAGGCAGGCCCGGGAGTTCTTC
NA	TRBV2	TRBJ2-2	NA	CASSERAINPGELFF	TGTGCCAGCAGTGAAAGGGCCATTAACCCCGGGGAGCTGTTTTTT
once	TRBV2	TRBJ1-6	TRBD1	CASSAGDTGTGTRIGSPLHF	TGTGCCAGCAGTGCGGGAGATACCGGGACAGGGACCAGAATAGGTTCACCCCTCCACTTT
once	TRBV6-5	TRBJ1-5	NA	CASSYGGNQPQHF	TGTGCCAGCAGTTACGGGGGGAATCAGCCCCAGCATTTT